These 5 T cell receptor beta chains came from one sample sequenced in a study of T cells after yellow fever vaccination. TCRdb independently ran MiXCR on the 5' RACE reads; one entry per CDR3 protein. This table holds approximately 32,000 distinct CDR3 sequences, 3.5% to 5% found once. Source: CD8+ T cells sorted from PBMCs, taken 5 days after the yellow fever booster vaccination. All receptors derive from a man aged 25-45 years who received the YFV17D yellow fever vaccine.

About this clonotype: This may stem from a read error, because a much larger clone lies one nucleotide away. The rearrangement uses TRBV20-1 and TRBJ2-1; D remains unclear. The CDR3 is 11 amino acids. Germline V lookup: CDR1 DFQATT, CDR2 SNEGSKA (reference sequence). The CDR3 DNA reads as TGCAGAGCTAGTCAGGTCAATGAGCAGTTCTTC. This sequence encodes CRASQVNEQFF.

This clonotype has ten or more counts. The chain is built from TRBV20-1 and TRBJ2-5; D might be TRBD1 (5 bases). CDR3 size: 13 residues. The V end was cut by 7 bases, the J end by 2 bases, with 14 bases between. The germline V gene has CDR1 DFQATT and CDR2 SNEGSKA (reference sequence). CDR3: CSVPTGAQETQYF. In nucleotides, the CDR3 is TGCAGTGTTCCTACAGGAGCTCAAGAGACCCAGTACTTC.

This clonotype has a count of ten or more. The V call is TRBV4-3, the J call TRBJ2-3; D gene ambiguous. Per the germline V gene, CDR1 is LGHNA and CDR2 is YSLEER. CDR3 length: 13 amino acids. V lost 2 bases and J 2 bases, leaving 5 bases between the germline ends. The CDR3 region has the DNA TGCGCCAGCAGCCAAAGCTCCACAGATACGCAGTATTTT. Its translation is CASSQSSTDTQYF.

In its sample, this clonotype was seen many times. V is TRBV7-2 and J is TRBJ2-5; 8 bases match TRBD1. CDR1 and CDR2 from the germline V gene are SGHTA and FQGNSA. Trimming took 3 bases from V and 1 from J; bases not matched to a gene: 4. This CDR3 is 15 amino acids long. CDR3 sequence reads: CASSLGQAFQETQYF. CDR3 nucleotides: TGTGCCAGCAGCTTGGGACAGGCCTTCCAAGAGACCCAGTACTTC.

This clonotype was seen many times. J is TRBJ2-5 and V is TRBV5-1; 8 positions match TRBD1. This CDR3 spans 13 amino acids. V lost 5 bases and J lost 5; bases outside the gene matches: 5. Germline CDR1 and CDR2: SGHRS and YFSETQ. DNA for the CDR3: TGCGCCAGCAGGCAGGGGGCCGGCGAGACCCAGTACTTC. It yields the protein CASRQGAGETQYF. Full variable domain (remainder filled in from reference TRBV5-1 and TRBJ2-5): KAGVTQTPRYLIKTRGQQVTLSCSPISGHRSVSWYQQTPGQGLQFLFEYFSETQRNKGNFPGRFSGRQFSNSRSEMNVSTLELGDSALYLCASRQGAGETQYFGPGTRLLVL.